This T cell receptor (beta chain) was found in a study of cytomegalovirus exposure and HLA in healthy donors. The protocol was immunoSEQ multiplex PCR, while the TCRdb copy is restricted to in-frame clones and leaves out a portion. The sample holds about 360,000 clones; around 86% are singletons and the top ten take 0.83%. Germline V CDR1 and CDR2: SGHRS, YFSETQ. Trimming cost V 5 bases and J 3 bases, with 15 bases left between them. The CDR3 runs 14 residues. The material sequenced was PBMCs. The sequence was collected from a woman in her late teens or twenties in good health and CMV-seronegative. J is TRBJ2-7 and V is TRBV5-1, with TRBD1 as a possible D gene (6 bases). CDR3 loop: CASSPGQTSYEQYF. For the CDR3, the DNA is TGCGCCAGCAGTCCCGGACAGACCAGCTACGAGCAGTACTTC.